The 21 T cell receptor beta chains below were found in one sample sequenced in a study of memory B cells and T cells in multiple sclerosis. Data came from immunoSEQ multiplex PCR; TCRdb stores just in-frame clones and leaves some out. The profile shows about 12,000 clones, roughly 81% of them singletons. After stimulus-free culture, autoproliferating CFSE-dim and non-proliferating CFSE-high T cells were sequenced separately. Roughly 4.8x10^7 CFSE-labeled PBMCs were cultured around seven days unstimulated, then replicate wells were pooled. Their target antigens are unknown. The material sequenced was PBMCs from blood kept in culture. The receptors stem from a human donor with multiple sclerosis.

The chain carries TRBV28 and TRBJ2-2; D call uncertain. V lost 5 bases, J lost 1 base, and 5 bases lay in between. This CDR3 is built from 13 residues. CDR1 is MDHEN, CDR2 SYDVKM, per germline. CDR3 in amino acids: CASSGQNTGELFF. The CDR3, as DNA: TGTGCCAGCAGTGGCCAGAACACCGGGGAGCTGTTTTTT.

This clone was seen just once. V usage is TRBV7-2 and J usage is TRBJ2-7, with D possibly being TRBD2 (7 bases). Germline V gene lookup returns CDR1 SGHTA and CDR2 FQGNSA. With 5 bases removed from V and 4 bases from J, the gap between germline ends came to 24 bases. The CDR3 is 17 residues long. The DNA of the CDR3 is TGTGCCAGCAGCAAATACCGCCCATCGGGGGGCTTTTACGAGCAGTACTTC. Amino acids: CASSKYRPSGGFYEQYF. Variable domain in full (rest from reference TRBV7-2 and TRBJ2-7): GAGVSQSPSNKVTEKGKDVELRCDPISGHTALYWYRQSLGQGLEFLIYFQGNSAPDKSGLPSDRFSAERTGGSVSTLTIQRTQQEDSAVYLCASSKYRPSGGFYEQYFGPGTRLTVT.

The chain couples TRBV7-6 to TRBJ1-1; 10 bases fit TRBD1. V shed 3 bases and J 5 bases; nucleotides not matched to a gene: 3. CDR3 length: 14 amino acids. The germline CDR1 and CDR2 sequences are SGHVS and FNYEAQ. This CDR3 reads CASSFWTGGTEAFF. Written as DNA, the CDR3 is TGTGCCAGCAGCTTCTGGACAGGGGGAACTGAAGCTTTCTTT.

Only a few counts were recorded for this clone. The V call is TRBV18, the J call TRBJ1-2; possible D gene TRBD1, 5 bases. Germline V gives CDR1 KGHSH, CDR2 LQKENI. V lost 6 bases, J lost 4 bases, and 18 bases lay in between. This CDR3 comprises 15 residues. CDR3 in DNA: TGTGCCAGCTCGTCCGGGACGGCGGGGACCTATGGCTACACCTTC. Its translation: CASSSGTAGTYGYTF. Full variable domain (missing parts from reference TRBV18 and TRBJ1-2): NAGVMQNPRHLVRRRGQEARLRCSPMKGHSHVYWYRQLPEEGLKFMVYLQKENIIDESGMPKERFSAEFPKEGPSILRIQQVVRGDSAAYFCASSSGTAGTYGYTFGSGTRLTVV.

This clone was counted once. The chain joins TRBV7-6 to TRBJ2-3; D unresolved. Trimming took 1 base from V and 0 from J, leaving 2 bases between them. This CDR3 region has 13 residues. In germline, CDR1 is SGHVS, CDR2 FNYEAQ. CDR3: CASSLVSTDTQYF. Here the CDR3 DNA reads TGTGCCAGCAGCTTAGTTAGCACAGATACGCAGTATTTT.

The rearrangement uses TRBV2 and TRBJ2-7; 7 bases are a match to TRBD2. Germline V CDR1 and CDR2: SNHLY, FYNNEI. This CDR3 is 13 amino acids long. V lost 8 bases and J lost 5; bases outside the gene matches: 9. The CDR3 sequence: CASGGGGVNEQYF. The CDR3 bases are TGTGCCAGCGGGGGGGGTGGTGTAAACGAGCAGTACTTC.

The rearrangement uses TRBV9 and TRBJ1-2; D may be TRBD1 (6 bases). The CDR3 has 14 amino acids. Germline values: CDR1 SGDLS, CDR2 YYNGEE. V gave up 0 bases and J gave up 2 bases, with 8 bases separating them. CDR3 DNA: TGTGCCAGCAGCGTAGGACAGGTAAACTATGGCTACACCTTC. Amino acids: CASSVGQVNYGYTF. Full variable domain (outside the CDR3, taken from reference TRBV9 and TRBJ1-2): DSGVTQTPKHLITATGQRVTLRCSPRSGDLSVYWYQQSLDQGLQFLIQYYNGEERAKGNILERFSAQQFPDLHSELNLSSLELGDSALYFCASSVGQVNYGYTFGSGTRLTVV.

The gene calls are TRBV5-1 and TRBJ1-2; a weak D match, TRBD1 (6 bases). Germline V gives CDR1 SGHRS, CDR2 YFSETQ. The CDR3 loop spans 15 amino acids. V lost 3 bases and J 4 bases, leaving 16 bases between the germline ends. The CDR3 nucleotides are TGCGCCAGCAGCTGGGAGGGGGGCCTTATCTATGGCTACACCTTC. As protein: CASSWEGGLIYGYTF.

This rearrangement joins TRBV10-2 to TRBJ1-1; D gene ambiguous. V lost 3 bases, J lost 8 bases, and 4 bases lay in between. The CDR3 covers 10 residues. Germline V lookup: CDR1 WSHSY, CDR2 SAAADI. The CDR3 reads CASSDGEAFF. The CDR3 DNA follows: TGCGCCAGCAGTGACGGGGAAGCTTTCTTT.

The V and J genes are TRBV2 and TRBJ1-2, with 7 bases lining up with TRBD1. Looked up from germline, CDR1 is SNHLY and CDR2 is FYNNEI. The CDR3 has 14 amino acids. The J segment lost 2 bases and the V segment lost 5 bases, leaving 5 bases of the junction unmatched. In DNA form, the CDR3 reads TGTGCCAGCAGTTTGGGGACAGTAAACTATGGCTACACCTTC. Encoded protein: CASSLGTVNYGYTF.

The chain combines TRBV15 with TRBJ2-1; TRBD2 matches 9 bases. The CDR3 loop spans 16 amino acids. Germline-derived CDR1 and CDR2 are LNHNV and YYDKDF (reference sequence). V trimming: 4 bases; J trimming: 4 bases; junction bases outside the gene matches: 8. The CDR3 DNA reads TGTGCCACCAGCACGATAGCGGGGGTGAAGTACAATGAGCAGTTCTTC. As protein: CATSTIAGVKYNEQFF.

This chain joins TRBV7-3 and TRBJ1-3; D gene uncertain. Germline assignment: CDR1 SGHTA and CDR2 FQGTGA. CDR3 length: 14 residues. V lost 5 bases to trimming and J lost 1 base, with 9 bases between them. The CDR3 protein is CASSPGGSGNTIYF. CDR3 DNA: TGTGCCAGCAGCCCAGGAGGGTCTGGAAACACCATATATTTT.

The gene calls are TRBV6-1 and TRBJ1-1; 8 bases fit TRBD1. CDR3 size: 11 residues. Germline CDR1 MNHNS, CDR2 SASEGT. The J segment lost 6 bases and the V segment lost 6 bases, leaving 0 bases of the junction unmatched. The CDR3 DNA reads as TGTGCCAGCAGACAGGGGGCTGAAGCTTTCTTT. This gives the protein CASRQGAEAFF.

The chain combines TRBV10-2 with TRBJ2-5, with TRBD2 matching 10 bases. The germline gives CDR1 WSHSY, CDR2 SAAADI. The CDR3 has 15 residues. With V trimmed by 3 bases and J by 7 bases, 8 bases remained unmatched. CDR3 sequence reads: CASSDPSGGKGTQYF. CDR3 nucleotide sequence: TGCGCCAGCAGTGATCCTAGCGGGGGCAAAGGGACCCAGTACTTC.

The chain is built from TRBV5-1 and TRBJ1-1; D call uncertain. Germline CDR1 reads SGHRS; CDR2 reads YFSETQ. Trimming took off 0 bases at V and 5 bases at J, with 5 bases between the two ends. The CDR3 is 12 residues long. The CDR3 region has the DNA TGCGCCAGCAGCTTGGGATGGACTGAAGCTTTCTTT. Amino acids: CASSLGWTEAFF.

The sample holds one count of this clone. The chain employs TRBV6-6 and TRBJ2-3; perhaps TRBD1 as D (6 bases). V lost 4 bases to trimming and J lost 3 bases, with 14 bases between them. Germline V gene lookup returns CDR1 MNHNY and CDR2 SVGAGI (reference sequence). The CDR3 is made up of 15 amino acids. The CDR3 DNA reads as TGTGCCAGCAGTTTGGACAGTTACTTGACAGATACGCAGTATTTT. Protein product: CASSLDSYLTDTQYF.

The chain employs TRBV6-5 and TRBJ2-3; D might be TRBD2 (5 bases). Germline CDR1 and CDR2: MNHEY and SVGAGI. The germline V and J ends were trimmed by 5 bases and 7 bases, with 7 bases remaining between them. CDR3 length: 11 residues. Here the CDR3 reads CASSPGNTQYF. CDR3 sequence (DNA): TGTGCCAGCAGTCCCGGGAATACGCAGTATTTT.

Here the CDR3 reads CASSPRVSRAKNIQYF. The CDR3 DNA sequence: TGTGCCAGCAGTCCCCGAGTGAGTCGAGCCAAAAACATTCAGTACTTC. V is TRBV27 and J is TRBJ2-4; D ambiguous. The ends were cut back, 5 bases at V and 0 bases at J, with 14 bases in the middle. This CDR3 comprises 16 residues. From germline, CDR1 is MNHEY and CDR2 SMNVEV (reference sequence).

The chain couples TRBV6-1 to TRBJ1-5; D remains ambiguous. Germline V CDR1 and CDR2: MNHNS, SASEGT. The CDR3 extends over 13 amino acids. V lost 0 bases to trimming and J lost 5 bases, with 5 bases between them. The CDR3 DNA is TGTGCCAGCAGTGAAGCCTTTGATCAGCCCCAGCATTTT. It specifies CASSEAFDQPQHF.

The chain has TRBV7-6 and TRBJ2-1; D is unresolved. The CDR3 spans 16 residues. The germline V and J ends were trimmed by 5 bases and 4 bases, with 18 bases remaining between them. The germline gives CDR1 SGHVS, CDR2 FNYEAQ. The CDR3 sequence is CASSLPLATMYNEQFF. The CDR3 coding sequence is TGTGCCAGCAGCCTCCCCTTGGCGACCATGTACAATGAGCAGTTCTTC.

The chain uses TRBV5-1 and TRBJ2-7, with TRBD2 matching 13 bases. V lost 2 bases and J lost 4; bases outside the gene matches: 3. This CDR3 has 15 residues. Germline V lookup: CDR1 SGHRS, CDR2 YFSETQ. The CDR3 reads CASSLLAGGPYEQYF. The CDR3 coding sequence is TGCGCCAGCAGCTTACTAGCGGGGGGGCCTTACGAGCAGTACTTC.